The 27 T cell receptor beta chains presented below share a single source sample, sequenced in a study of technical replicates of blood from several donors. TCRdb keeps only in-frame clones here, not all; method: immunoSEQ multiplex PCR. Of some 70,000 clones listed, 95% to 97% are singletons. Sequences were obtained from T cells isolated from PBMCs. The receptor set was obtained from a human donor in good health.

Only one count was recorded for this clone. V gene TRBV28 combines with J gene TRBJ1-1; 9 positions match TRBD1. Germline V gives CDR1 MDHEN, CDR2 SYDVKM. There are 16 residues in the CDR3. Trimming removed 4 bases from V and 6 bases from J; junction bases left unmatched: 12. Here the CDR3 reads CASSSGTGSYSAEAFF. CDR3 nucleotides: TGTGCCAGCAGTTCCGGGACAGGGAGTTACTCAGCTGAAGCTTTCTTT.

The chain is built from TRBV2 and TRBJ1-2; D perhaps matches TRBD1 (6 bases). The CDR3 has 15 amino acids. Germline lookup yields CDR1 SNHLY and CDR2 FYNNEI. V was pared by 0 bases and J by 2 bases, with 10 bases between. CDR3 coding DNA: TGTGCCAGCAGTGAAGCTTTTAGGGGGAACTATGGCTACACCTTC. As protein: CASSEAFRGNYGYTF.

The chain uses TRBV29-1 and TRBJ2-7; weak D call: TRBD2 (5 bases). The germline V and J ends were trimmed by 4 bases and 5 bases, with 12 bases remaining between them. Germline CDR1 reads SQVTM; CDR2 reads ANQGSEA. The CDR3 totals 12 residues. The DNA of the CDR3 is TGCAGCGTTGGGGAGCTTCAGGACGAGCAGTACTTC. It yields the protein CSVGELQDEQYF.

The chain uses TRBV9 and TRBJ1-3; D not certain. The CDR3 loop spans 15 amino acids. CDR1 SGDLS and CDR2 YYNGEE come from the germline V gene. V was cut by 0 bases and J by 0 bases, with 7 bases left in between. This CDR3 is CASSVDDFSGNTIYF. CDR3 sequence (DNA): TGTGCCAGCAGCGTAGACGACTTCTCTGGAAACACCATATATTTT.

V and J are TRBV7-2 and TRBJ1-2, with D tentatively TRBD1 (6 bases). CDR1 SGHTA and CDR2 FQGNSA come from the germline V gene. V lost 5 bases to trimming and J lost 2 bases, with 15 bases between them. This CDR3 comprises 15 residues. CDR3 in DNA: TGTGCCAGCAGCCAAAGGACAGACCCGAACTATGGCTACACCTTC. The encoded protein is CASSQRTDPNYGYTF. The whole variable domain, remainder taken from reference TRBV7-2 and TRBJ1-2, is GAGVSQSPSNKVTEKGKDVELRCDPISGHTALYWYRQSLGQGLEFLIYFQGNSAPDKSGLPSDRFSAERTGGSVSTLTIQRTQQEDSAVYLCASSQRTDPNYGYTFGSGTRLTVV.

The chain employs TRBV25-1 and TRBJ1-4; 9 bases agree with TRBD1. Germline-derived CDR1 and CDR2 are MGHDK and SYGVNS. This CDR3 is 15 amino acids long. Unmatched junction bases numbered 4, after V lost 2 bases and J lost 6 bases. CDR3 sequence reads: CASSEGDREYEKLFF. The CDR3 DNA reads TGTGCCAGCAGTGAAGGGGACAGGGAATATGAAAAACTGTTTTTT.

The rearrangement uses TRBV11-2 and TRBJ1-1; D call uncertain. The CDR3 has 13 amino acids. The germline V gene has CDR1 SGHAT and CDR2 FQNNGV. V shed 0 bases and J shed 3 bases, with 5 bases lying between them. CDR3: CASSLERDTEAFF. The CDR3 DNA reads TGTGCCAGCAGCTTAGAGAGGGACACTGAAGCTTTCTTT.

This clone showed up just once. The V gene is TRBV30, the J gene TRBJ2-1; D might be TRBD2 (6 bases). Between the trimmed V and J ends, which lost 1 base and 5 bases, there was a span of 12 bases. CDR1 is GTSNPN and CDR2 is SVGIG in the germline V gene (reference sequence). The CDR3 contains 14 residues. CDR3 sequence reads: CAWSADRGNNEQFF. For the CDR3, the DNA is TGTGCCTGGAGTGCAGACCGGGGGAACAATGAGCAGTTCTTC.

The V and J genes are TRBV27 and TRBJ1-1; no clear D. With 2 bases removed from V and 7 bases from J, the gap between germline ends came to 11 bases. This CDR3 contains 13 residues. Germline values: CDR1 MNHEY, CDR2 SMNVEV (reference sequence). The CDR3 region is CASSLAGTSEAFF. CDR3 coding DNA: TGTGCCAGCAGTTTAGCAGGAACCAGTGAAGCTTTCTTT.

This clone occurred once. The rearrangement uses TRBV10-1 and TRBJ2-7, with D maybe TRBD2 (6 bases). The CDR3 has 13 amino acids. Trimming removed 8 bases at V and 6 bases at J, with 17 bases between. Germline V gene sequence: CDR1 WNHNN, CDR2 SYGVQD (reference sequence). The CDR3 DNA sequence: TGCGCCAGCGGAGGGTCTAGCATCACCGAGCAGTACTTC. This translates into CASGGSSITEQYF.

The V gene is TRBV28, the J gene TRBJ2-1; D remains unclear. The CDR3 has 12 residues. V was cut by 2 bases and J by 4 bases, with 3 bases left in between. Germline CDR1 MDHEN, CDR2 SYDVKM. The CDR3 DNA is TGTGCCAGCAGTTTACTATACAATGAGCAGTTCTTC. Its protein product is CASSLLYNEQFF.

The CDR3 reads CASEQAQETQYF. CDR3 bases: TGTGCCAGCGAACAGGCCCAGGAGACCCAGTACTTC. The J gene is TRBJ2-5, the V gene TRBV27; maybe TRBD1 (5 bases). CDR1 and CDR2 (germline): MNHEY, SMNVEV (reference sequence). CDR3 length: 12 amino acids. V was clipped by 8 bases and J by 5 bases, with 12 bases between them.

V usage is TRBV6-1 and J usage is TRBJ1-1; tentative D call: TRBD1 (5 bases). V lost 6 bases and J 6 bases, leaving 14 bases between the germline ends. CDR3 length equals 13 residues. Germline lookup yields CDR1 MNHNS and CDR2 SASEGT. CDR3: CASSGGVAAEAFF. The CDR3 region has the DNA TGTGCCAGCAGCGGGGGAGTAGCCGCTGAAGCTTTCTTT.

This clone was seen a single time. V is TRBV2 and J is TRBJ2-3; D is unclear. V was shortened by 9 bases and J by 0 bases, with 7 bases between the two germline ends. CDR3 length equals 12 residues. Per the germline V gene, CDR1 is SNHLY and CDR2 is FYNNEI. Here the CDR3 DNA reads TGTGCCAGTTATTCTAGCACAGATACGCAGTATTTT. Its protein is CASYSSTDTQYF.

This chain links TRBV6-1 with TRBJ1-1; the D is unclear. The CDR3 runs to 13 residues. V was clipped by 3 bases and J by 3 bases, with 8 bases between them. In germline, CDR1 is MNHNS, CDR2 SASEGT. The CDR3 loop reads CASSDQRDTEAFF. The CDR3 DNA reads TGTGCCAGCAGTGATCAGAGGGACACTGAAGCTTTCTTT.

The chain links TRBV7-8 to TRBJ1-2; no reliable D call. Deletions cut 1 base from V and 4 bases from J, with 10 bases between. The CDR3 runs to 14 residues. The V gene's germline CDR1 is SGHVS and CDR2 FQNEAQ. CDR3 in amino acids: CASSLEPAGYGYTF. CDR3 in DNA: TGTGCCAGCAGCTTAGAACCGGCGGGCTATGGCTACACCTTC.

The V gene is TRBV11-2, the J gene TRBJ2-7, with TRBD1 as a possible D gene (5 bases). The CDR3 totals 15 residues. V lost 1 base and J lost 3, with 13 bases in between. From germline, CDR1 is SGHAT and CDR2 FQNNGV. CDR3: CASSLVPKGRYEQYF. Written as DNA, the CDR3 is TGTGCCAGCAGCTTAGTGCCCAAGGGGCGCTACGAGCAGTACTTC. Full variable domain (missing parts from reference TRBV11-2 and TRBJ2-7): EAGVAQSPRYKIIEKRQSVAFWCNPISGHATLYWYQQILGQGPKLLIQFQNNGVVDDSQLPKDRFSAERLKGVDSTLKIQPAKLEDSAVYLCASSLVPKGRYEQYFGPGTRLTVT.

This clone was seen more than once but under ten times. The gene calls are TRBV23-1 and TRBJ2-7, with 7 bases that match TRBD1. TRBV23-1 is sorted into the ORF group, with uncertain function. V shed 7 bases, J shed 2 bases, and the junction held 23 bases outside the gene matches. The CDR3 totals 19 residues. CDR3 amino acids: CASTQRRDSLKFLTYEQYF. The DNA for the CDR3 is TGCGCCAGCACCCAACGCCGGGACAGCCTAAAATTTCTCACCTACGAGCAGTACTTC.

In its sample, this clone was seen once. V is TRBV9 and J is TRBJ1-1, with D perhaps matching TRBD1 (5 bases). The ends were cut back, 5 bases at V and 0 bases at J, with 14 bases in the middle. CDR1 is SGDLS and CDR2 is YYNGEE in the germline V gene. The CDR3 is 15 amino acids. In DNA form, the CDR3 reads TGTGCCAGCAGGAGATCAGGGTATATGAACACTGAAGCTTTCTTT. Protein: CASRRSGYMNTEAFF.

The rearrangement links TRBV7-9 to TRBJ2-7, with 9 bases aligning to TRBD2. Germline loops: CDR1 SEHNR, CDR2 FQNEAQ (reference sequence). The CDR3 is made up of 16 amino acids. The trim removed 4 bases at V and 2 bases at J, leaving 9 bases unmatched. DNA for the CDR3: TGTGCCAGCAGCTCCCGACTAGCGGTGAACCCCTACGAGCAGTACTTC. Encoded protein: CASSSRLAVNPYEQYF. Full variable domain (missing parts from reference TRBV7-9 and TRBJ2-7): DTGVSQNPRHKITKRGQNVTFRCDPISEHNRLYWYRQTLGQGPEFLTYFQNEAQLEKSRLLSDRFSAERPKGSFSTLEIQRTEQGDSAMYLCASSSRLAVNPYEQYFGPGTRLTVT.

This chain connects TRBV10-3 to TRBJ1-1; D unclear. This CDR3 is built from 14 residues. CDR1 ENHRY and CDR2 SYGVKD come from the germline V gene. Between the trimmed V and J ends, which lost 7 bases and 1 base, there was a span of 13 bases. The chain's CDR3 is CAIKQLSQNTEAFF. The CDR3 DNA sequence: TGTGCCATCAAACAGCTTAGTCAGAACACTGAAGCTTTCTTT.

V is TRBV10-1 and J is TRBJ2-3, with D tentatively TRBD1 (6 bases). V lost 2 bases and J 4 bases, leaving 19 bases between the germline ends. In germline, CDR1 is WNHNN, CDR2 SYGVQD (reference sequence). This CDR3 is 17 amino acids long. The CDR3 region is CASSESRTVGTADTQYF. The CDR3 DNA follows: TGCGCCAGCAGTGAGAGCCGGACAGTTGGAACGGCAGATACGCAGTATTTT.

This chain uses TRBV7-3 with TRBJ2-1, with TRBD2 matching 15 bases. The germline V gene has CDR1 SGHTA and CDR2 FQGTGA. The CDR3 runs to 19 residues. Unmatched junction bases numbered 10, after V lost 7 bases and J lost 0 bases. The CDR3 loop reads CASTPGLAGGPSSYNEQFF. The CDR3 nucleotides read TGTGCCAGCACCCCGGGACTAGCGGGAGGCCCTAGCTCCTACAATGAGCAGTTCTTC.

V usage is TRBV27 and J usage is TRBJ1-2; 10 bases agree with TRBD1. Germline CDR1 and CDR2: MNHEY and SMNVEV (reference sequence). V trimming: 0 bases; J trimming: 6 bases; junction bases outside the gene matches: 1. The CDR3 contains 14 residues. The CDR3 sequence is CASSLSGTGDGYTF. CDR3 DNA sequence: TGTGCCAGCAGTTTATCGGGGACAGGGGATGGCTACACCTTC.

The chain uses TRBV19 and TRBJ2-7; the D gene is possibly TRBD2 (6 bases). V lost 4 bases to trimming and J lost 2 bases, with 15 bases between them. This CDR3 has 15 amino acids. CDR1 is LNHDA and CDR2 is SQIVND in the germline V gene (reference sequence). CDR3 residues: CASSRERANAYEQYF. The CDR3 DNA follows: TGTGCCAGTAGTAGGGAGCGGGCTAATGCCTACGAGCAGTACTTC.

The chain employs TRBV4-1 and TRBJ2-3; TRBD1 agrees at 7 bases. The junction had 9 bases not matched to a gene; V was cut back by 4 bases and J by 2 bases. The germline V gene has CDR1 MGHRA and CDR2 YSYEKL. The length of the CDR3 is 16 residues. CDR3: CASSRLPGQITDTQYF. The DNA of the CDR3 is TGCGCCAGCAGCCGTCTTCCGGGACAGATCACAGATACGCAGTATTTT.

This chain joins TRBV5-1 and TRBJ1-1; D remains ambiguous. From germline, CDR1 is SGHRS and CDR2 YFSETQ. The germline V and J ends were trimmed by 4 bases and 0 bases, with 10 bases remaining between them. This CDR3 has 14 amino acids. DNA of the CDR3: TGCGCCAGCAGCCTACTAAGATTGAACACTGAAGCTTTCTTT. Translation: CASSLLRLNTEAFF.